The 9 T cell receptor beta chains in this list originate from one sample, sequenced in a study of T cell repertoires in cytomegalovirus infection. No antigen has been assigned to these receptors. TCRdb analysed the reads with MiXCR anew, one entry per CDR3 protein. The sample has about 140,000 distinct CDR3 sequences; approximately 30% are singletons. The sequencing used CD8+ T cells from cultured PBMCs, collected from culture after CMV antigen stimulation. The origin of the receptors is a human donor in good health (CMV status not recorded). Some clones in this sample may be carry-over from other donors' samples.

CDR3 DNA sequence: TGTGCCAGCAGTTTAGTAGAGACTAGCGGATATCCAAATGAGCAGTTCTTC. This gives the protein CASSLVETSGYPNEQFF. The chain couples TRBV12-3 or TRBV12-4 to TRBJ2-1; TRBD2 matches at 9 bases. The V segment lost 1 base and the J segment 7 bases; nucleotides outside the gene matches: 11. The CDR3 spans 17 residues.

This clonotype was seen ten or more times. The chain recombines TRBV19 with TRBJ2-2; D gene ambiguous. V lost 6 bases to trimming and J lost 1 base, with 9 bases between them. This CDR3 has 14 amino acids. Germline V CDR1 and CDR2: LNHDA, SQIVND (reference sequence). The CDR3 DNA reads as TGTGCCAGTAGGATGGATCGGAACACCGGGGAGCTGTTTTTT. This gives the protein CASRMDRNTGELFF.

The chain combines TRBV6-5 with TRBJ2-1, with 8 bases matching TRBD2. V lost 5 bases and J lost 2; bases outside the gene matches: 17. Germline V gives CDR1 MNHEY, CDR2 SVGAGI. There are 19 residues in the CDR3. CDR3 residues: CASSPFPPSAGVPYNEQFF. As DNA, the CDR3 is TGTGCCAGCAGTCCCTTCCCTCCTTCAGCGGGGGTACCCTACAATGAGCAGTTCTTC.

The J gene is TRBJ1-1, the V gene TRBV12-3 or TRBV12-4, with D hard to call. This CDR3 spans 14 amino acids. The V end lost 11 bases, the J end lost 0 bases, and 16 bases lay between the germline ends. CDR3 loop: CACLRGTLNTEAFF. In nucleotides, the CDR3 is TGTGCCTGTTTGCGGGGAACCCTGAACACTGAAGCTTTCTTT.

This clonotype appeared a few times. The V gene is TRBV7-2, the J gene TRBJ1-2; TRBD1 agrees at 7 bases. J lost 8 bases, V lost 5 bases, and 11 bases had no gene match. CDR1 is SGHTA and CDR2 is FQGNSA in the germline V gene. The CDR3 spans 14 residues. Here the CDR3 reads CASSLPTGVEGYTF. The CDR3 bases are TGTGCCAGCAGCCTACCAACAGGGGTAGAAGGCTACACCTTC.

The CDR3 DNA reads TGTGCCAGCAGCCCCCAGGGGGGGAATTCACCCCTCCACTTT. Protein product: CASSPQGGNSPLHF. The rearrangement uses TRBV3-1 and TRBJ1-6; 7 bases match TRBD1. V dropped 4 bases and J dropped 7; count of bases not matched to a gene: 4. CDR1 is LGHDT and CDR2 is YNNKEL in the germline V gene (reference sequence). The CDR3 extends over 14 amino acids.

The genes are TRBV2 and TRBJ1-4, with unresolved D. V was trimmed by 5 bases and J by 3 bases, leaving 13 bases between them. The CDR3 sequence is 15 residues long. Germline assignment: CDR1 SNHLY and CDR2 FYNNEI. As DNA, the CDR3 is TGTGCCAGCAGTCGCAGCTTGGTCCCTAATGAAAAACTGTTTTTT. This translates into CASSRSLVPNEKLFF.

Written as DNA, the CDR3 is TGTGCCAGCCATAGCGGGGGGGCCCGAGAGACCCAGTACTTC. Translation: CASHSGGARETQYF. The chain recombines TRBV6-1 with TRBJ2-5; 11 bases fit TRBD2. V lost 8 bases and J lost 4; bases outside the gene matches: 6. The germline gives CDR1 MNHNS, CDR2 SASEGT. This CDR3 has 14 amino acids.

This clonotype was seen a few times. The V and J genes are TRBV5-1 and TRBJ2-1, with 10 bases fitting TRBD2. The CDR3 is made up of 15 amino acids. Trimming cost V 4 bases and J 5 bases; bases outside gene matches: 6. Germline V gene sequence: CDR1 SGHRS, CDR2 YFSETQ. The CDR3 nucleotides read TGCGCCAGCAGCCGAACTAGCGGGGTAAACAATGAGCAGTTCTTC. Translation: CASSRTSGVNNEQFF.